There are many counts of the clone carrying this T cell receptor beta chain. The antigen is unknown. The data belong to a study of early T cells in non-severe SARS-CoV-2 infection. Looking at the study overall: Whole-blood bulk RNA, unsorted, was sequenced, and chains were unpaired.

Whole-study results and caveats: Matching against VDJdb likely underestimated virus-specific expansions, favoring anti-spike CD8.

The germline gives CDR1 SGHTA, CDR2 FQGNSA. The length of the CDR3 is 14 residues. V was pared by 1 base and J by 5 bases, with 9 bases between. Unique molecular identifiers (one per individual cDNA molecule) were attached. Via MiXCR, TCRdb re-called the 5' RACE reads, giving one row per CDR3 protein. The data hold nearly 50,000 distinct CDR3 sequences, with roughly 6.2% observed a single time. The specimen comprised whole blood, sampled at baseline. V is TRBV7-2 and J is TRBJ2-1; D is ambiguous. The sequence derives from an adult who was a healthcare worker with PCR-confirmed SARS-CoV-2 infection or an uninfected control (not recorded which). The CDR3 loop is CASSLGSDNNEQFF. In nucleotides, the CDR3 is TGTGCCAGCAGCTTAGGATCCGACAACAATGAGCAGTTCTTC.